These T cell receptor beta chains were read from a single sample in a study of cytomegalovirus exposure and HLA in healthy donors. Assay: immunoSEQ multiplex PCR; the TCRdb copy retains only in-frame clones and omits some. The sample shows some 130,000 clones, 70% to 85% of them seen only once. Sequencing was done on a sample of PBMCs. The receptors stem from a man aged 25 to 45 in good health and CMV-seropositive. Each CDR3 is given with its conserved first and last residue. A D gene is named only where the DNA matches it firmly. Not all rows give a size; the values are once, few, many and, for expanded clones, a class.

size: -; D: TRBD1; V: TRBV14; J: TRBJ2-7; DNA: TGTGCCAGCAGTCTGGCCGGGACAGGGACGTACGAGCAGTACTTC; CDR3: CASSLAGTGTYEQYF
size: -; D: TRBD2; V: TRBV27; J: TRBJ2-7; DNA: TGTGCCAGCAGTTCCATCGGGGGGTTGTACGTAGAGCAGTACTTC; CDR3: CASSSIGGLYVEQYF
size: -; D: -; V: TRBV13; J: TRBJ2-7; DNA: TGTGCCAGCAGCATCGGCAGGGCGGCCTACGAGCAGTACTTC; CDR3: CASSIGRAAYEQYF
size: -; D: TRBD1; V: TRBV4-2; J: TRBJ1-4; DNA: TGTGCCAGCAGCCCGCAGGGGGGTTCAGATGAAAAACTGTTTTTT; CDR3: CASSPQGGSDEKLFF
size: -; D: TRBD1; V: TRBV2; J: TRBJ1-2; DNA: TGTGCCAGCAGTGAGACTGACAGGGGTAACTATGGCTACACCTTC; CDR3: CASSETDRGNYGYTF
size: few; D: -; V: TRBV11-2; J: TRBJ2-5; DNA: TGTGCCAGCAGCGGAGGGCTGGAAGAGACCCAGTACTTC; CDR3: CASSGGLEETQYF
size: -; D: -; V: TRBV5-1; J: TRBJ1-2; DNA: TGCGCCAGCAGCCCGCAAGCCGGACAAAACGGAGGCTACACCTTC; CDR3: CASSPQAGQNGGYTF
size: -; D: -; V: TRBV5-1; J: TRBJ2-1; DNA: TGCGCCAGCAGCTTCGAGCGGAGTTCCTACAATGAGCAGTTCTTC; CDR3: CASSFERSSYNEQFF
size: -; D: TRBD2; V: TRBV7-9; J: TRBJ2-3; DNA: TGTGCCAGCAGCCGTCTAGCGGGAGTTAGTACAGATACGCAGTATTTT; CDR3: CASSRLAGVSTDTQYF
size: -; D: -; V: TRBV7-7; J: TRBJ2-3; DNA: TGTGCCAGCAGCTTAGTGGGAGGAGATACGCAGTATTTT; CDR3: CASSLVGGDTQYF
size: -; D: TRBD2; V: TRBV6-5; J: TRBJ2-1; DNA: TGTGCCAGCAGTTACGAGACTAGCGGTTACAATGAGCAGTTCTTC; CDR3: CASSYETSGYNEQFF
size: once; D: TRBD1; V: TRBV29-1; J: TRBJ2-7; DNA: TGCAGCGTCGCGAGGGACAGGGGTTCCTACGAGCAGTACTTC; CDR3: CSVARDRGSYEQYF
size: -; D: TRBD1; V: TRBV12-5; J: TRBJ1-5; DNA: TGTGCTAGTGGTTTGCTGGACAGGCCCAATCAGCCCCAGCATTTT; CDR3: CASGLLDRPNQPQHF
size: -; D: -; V: TRBV19; J: TRBJ2-3; DNA: TGTGCCAGTAGTATAGTGGGGCTGAACACAGATACGCAGTATTTT; CDR3: CASSIVGLNTDTQYF
size: -; D: TRBD1; V: TRBV27; J: TRBJ1-2; DNA: TGTGCCAGCAGTCCGGGGACAGCGAGCTATGGCTACACCTTC; CDR3: CASSPGTASYGYTF
size: -; D: TRBD1; V: TRBV4-1; J: TRBJ2-5; DNA: TGCGCCAGCAGCCGGGGACAGCAAGAGACCCAGTACTTC; CDR3: CASSRGQQETQYF
size: -; D: -; V: TRBV19; J: TRBJ1-2; DNA: TGTGCCAGTAGTATTTCGGGGGGGAACTATGGCTACACCTTC; CDR3: CASSISGGNYGYTF
size: -; D: -; V: TRBV11-2; J: TRBJ2-1; DNA: TGTGCCAGCAGCTCCCGGGACAAGCGGTCTCAGTTCTTC; CDR3: CASSSRDKRSQFF
size: -; D: -; V: TRBV7-2; J: TRBJ2-7; DNA: TGTGCCAGCAGCTTAGTTCATGCGGTCTCCTACGAGCAGTACTTC; CDR3: CASSLVHAVSYEQYF
size: -; D: TRBD1; V: TRBV6-4; J: TRBJ1-2; DNA: TGTGCCAGCAGTGCCTTCCCGGGACAGCGAACGGGCTACACCTTC; CDR3: CASSAFPGQRTGYTF
size: once; D: TRBD2; V: TRBV7-2; J: TRBJ2-7; DNA: TGTGCCAGCAGCTTAAGGAGCGGGGGGCTCACCTACGAGCAGTACTTC; CDR3: CASSLRSGGLTYEQYF
size: -; D: TRBD1; V: TRBV14; J: TRBJ1-1; DNA: TGTGCCAGCAGCCCGGGACAGGGACTGAACACTGAAGCTTTCTTT; CDR3: CASSPGQGLNTEAFF
size: -; D: -; V: TRBV23-1; J: TRBJ1-5; DNA: TGCGCCAGCAGTCACCACAGGGATATGGGCAATCAGCCCCAGCATTTT; CDR3: CASSHHRDMGNQPQHF
size: -; D: TRBD1; V: TRBV6-7; J: TRBJ2-7; DNA: TGTGCCAGCAGTTACTCAGGGGGGCAGGGGGCTACTTACGAGCAGTACTTC; CDR3: CASSYSGGQGATYEQYF
size: once; D: -; V: TRBV5-4; J: TRBJ2-3; DNA: TGTGCCAGCAGCTTACAGGGTGCAGCAGATACGCAGTATTTT; CDR3: CASSLQGAADTQYF
size: -; D: TRBD2; V: TRBV5-6; J: TRBJ2-1; DNA: TGTGCCAGCAGCCCCCGGGACAGGGGGACTAGCGGGAGGTTCTATGAGCAGTTCTTC; CDR3: CASSPRDRGTSGRFYEQFF
size: -; D: TRBD1; V: TRBV7-3; J: TRBJ1-1; DNA: TGTGCCAGCAGTCCAACAGGGGGCACTGAAGCTTTCTTT; CDR3: CASSPTGGTEAFF
size: -; D: TRBD2; V: TRBV6-1; J: TRBJ2-5; DNA: TGTGCCTTAACGGGGGGGCCGTTAGGGACCCAGTACTTC; CDR3: CALTGGPLGTQYF
size: few; D: TRBD2; V: TRBV27; J: TRBJ2-1; DNA: TGTGCCAGCAGTTCGGACACGGGGGGCAATGAGCAGTTCTTC; CDR3: CASSSDTGGNEQFF
size: -; D: -; V: TRBV9; J: TRBJ1-6; DNA: TGTGCCAGCAGCCTGAGGGAGAGCTCCTATAATTCACCCCTCCACTTT; CDR3: CASSLRESSYNSPLHF
size: -; D: TRBD1; V: TRBV7-9; J: TRBJ1-2; DNA: TGTGCCAGCAGCTTAGCGATGACAGGGGATGGCTACACCTTC; CDR3: CASSLAMTGDGYTF
size: -; D: TRBD1; V: TRBV7-2; J: TRBJ2-7; DNA: TGTGCCAGCAGCCCAAACCGGGACAGCTACGAGCAGTACTTC; CDR3: CASSPNRDSYEQYF
size: -; D: -; V: TRBV19; J: TRBJ1-5; DNA: TGTGCCAGTACCGACGTGGGGGCGAGCAATCAGCCCCAGCATTTT; CDR3: CASTDVGASNQPQHF
size: -; D: TRBD1; V: TRBV19; J: TRBJ1-2; DNA: TGTGCCAGTAGTAGAGCGGGACAGGGTGCCTATGGCTACACCTTC; CDR3: CASSRAGQGAYGYTF
size: -; D: TRBD2; V: TRBV9; J: TRBJ2-3; DNA: TGTGCCAGCAGTGTTTCCGGGAGGGGCACAGATACGCAGTATTTT; CDR3: CASSVSGRGTDTQYF
size: -; D: -; V: TRBV25-1; J: TRBJ2-3; DNA: TGTGCCAGCAGTGACAGTTTCGAAGATACGCAGTATTTT; CDR3: CASSDSFEDTQYF
size: -; D: -; V: TRBV5-6; J: TRBJ2-6; DNA: TGTGCCAGCAGCGAATTTGACAGGTCCGGGGCCAACGTCCTGACTTTC; CDR3: CASSEFDRSGANVLTF
size: -; D: TRBD2; V: TRBV4-2; J: TRBJ2-1; DNA: TGTGCCAGCAGCCAGGTTCCATCTAGCGGGAGGGCCTGGGAACTGCTCTACAATGAGCAGTTCTTC; CDR3: CASSQVPSSGRAWELLYNEQFF
size: -; D: -; V: TRBV7-3; J: TRBJ2-3; DNA: TGTGCCAGCAGCTTAAGCGGGTCCCCTGGGGATACGCAGTATTTT; CDR3: CASSLSGSPGDTQYF
size: -; D: TRBD1; V: TRBV18; J: TRBJ1-1; DNA: TGTGCCAGCTCACAGGGGGCGATTGATGAAGCTTTCTTT; CDR3: CASSQGAIDEAFF
size: once; D: -; V: TRBV7-2; J: TRBJ2-1; DNA: TGTGCCAGCAGCCTGCGGGGACCGAGCTACAATGAGCAGTTCTTC; CDR3: CASSLRGPSYNEQFF
size: -; D: -; V: TRBV7-2; J: TRBJ1-2; DNA: TGTGCCAGCACCGGAACAGTTTATGGCTACACCTTC; CDR3: CASTGTVYGYTF
size: -; D: -; V: TRBV7-3; J: TRBJ1-3; DNA: TGTGCCAGCAGCCAAACGTCCGGCTCTGGAAACACCATATATTTT; CDR3: CASSQTSGSGNTIYF
size: -; D: TRBD2; V: TRBV7-3; J: TRBJ2-2; DNA: TGTGCCAGCAGCCCGACTAGCGGGAAGGGGACCGGGGAGCTGTTTTTT; CDR3: CASSPTSGKGTGELFF
size: -; D: TRBD2; V: TRBV5-1; J: TRBJ2-7; DNA: TGCGCCAGCAGCTTGGGTGGGACTACCACCTACGAGCAGTACTTC; CDR3: CASSLGGTTTYEQYF
size: -; D: -; V: TRBV6-1; J: TRBJ2-7; DNA: TGTGCCAGCAGTGAAGCGGGCCTTGGCTCCTACGAGCAGTACTTC; CDR3: CASSEAGLGSYEQYF
size: -; D: -; V: TRBV7-3; J: TRBJ2-2; DNA: TGTGCCAGCAGCTCCTCTAACACCGGGGAGCTGTTTTTT; CDR3: CASSSSNTGELFF
size: -; D: -; V: TRBV6-5; J: TRBJ1-1; DNA: TGCGCCAGCAGCCCGACAGTGGAAGGAACTGAAGCTTTCTTT; CDR3: CASSPTVEGTEAFF
size: -; D: -; V: TRBV20-1; J: TRBJ1-4; DNA: TGCAGTGTACAGCATAATGAAAAACTGTTTTTT; CDR3: CSVQHNEKLFF
size: -; D: -; V: TRBV7-7; J: TRBJ2-5; DNA: TGTGCCAGCAGCGTGTCCGGGACAAAAGAGACCCAGTACTTC; CDR3: CASSVSGTKETQYF
size: -; D: -; V: TRBV11-2; J: TRBJ1-1; DNA: TGTGCCAGCAGCTTAGAGGCAGGGAGGGGCACTGAAGCTTTCTTT; CDR3: CASSLEAGRGTEAFF
size: -; D: -; V: TRBV2; J: TRBJ2-1; DNA: TGTGCCAGCAGTGAAGCCTTTATGGCAGGTTTGAATGAGCAGTTCTTC; CDR3: CASSEAFMAGLNEQFF
size: -; D: TRBD1; V: TRBV6-6; J: TRBJ1-2; DNA: TGTGCCAGCAGGAGACAGGGTAGTGGCTACACCTTC; CDR3: CASRRQGSGYTF
size: -; D: TRBD1; V: TRBV10-1; J: TRBJ2-3; DNA: TGCGCCAGCAGTGATGGGACAGGGTTGGCAGATACGCAGTATTTT; CDR3: CASSDGTGLADTQYF
size: many; D: TRBD1; V: TRBV2; J: TRBJ1-5; DNA: TGTGCCAGCAGTCCGTCGACAGGGTTTCAGCCCCAGCATTTT; CDR3: CASSPSTGFQPQHF
size: -; D: TRBD2; V: TRBV5-1; J: TRBJ2-1; DNA: TGCGCCAGCAGCTTGGAGGGACTAGCGGGGAATAATGAGCAGTTCTTC; CDR3: CASSLEGLAGNNEQFF
size: -; D: -; V: TRBV7-9; J: TRBJ1-1; DNA: TGTGCCAGTTTATGGGGCGGTAATACTGAAGCTTTCTTT; CDR3: CASLWGGNTEAFF
size: -; D: TRBD2; V: TRBV29-1; J: TRBJ2-3; DNA: TGCAGCGTGAGGGGCGGGAGCGGCGATGGGGCCACAGATACGCAGTATTTT; CDR3: CSVRGGSGDGATDTQYF
size: -; D: -; V: TRBV29-1; J: TRBJ1-1; DNA: TGCAGCGCCCCGGGGGGGGCCGCTGAAGCTTTCTTT; CDR3: CSAPGGAAEAFF
size: -; D: -; V: TRBV6-5; J: TRBJ1-1; DNA: TGTGCCAGCAGCTGGGGACTCTCCACTGAAGCTTTCTTT; CDR3: CASSWGLSTEAFF